This T cell receptor (beta chain) is drawn from a study of monozygotic twins with inflammatory bowel disease. Whole-study findings and limits: Healthy co-twins, by inverse Simpson, had higher TCRbeta diversity than their siblings with IBD.

TCRdb re-called the 5' RACE reads and shows each CDR3 protein once, DNA omitted. The specimen's table records 80,000 or so distinct CDR3 sequences. In the case of this clonotype: Its antigen is currently unknown.

Germline V lookup: CDR1 SGHRS, CDR2 YFSETQ. The CDR3 runs 14 residues. The receptor was derived from a human donor with ulcerative colitis or Crohn's disease, or a healthy co-twin of an affected twin (not recorded which). Sample: blood. The chain carries TRBV5-1 and TRBJ2-3; TCRdb names TRBD2, which stays unverified in the absence of DNA. The CDR3 loop reads CANSVGLRTDTQYF.